This T cell receptor (beta chain) appears in the sequencing data of a study of cytomegalovirus exposure and HLA in healthy donors. From germline, CDR1 is WSHSY and CDR2 SAAADI. This CDR3 has 15 amino acids. The V end was cut by 2 bases, the J end by 10 bases, with 15 bases between. The study ran its PCR with 60 Vbeta and 13 Jbeta primers. This table comes from immunoSEQ multiplex PCR, and its TCRdb copy is limited to in-frame clones, with some not included. The sample contains about 250,000 clones, 65% to 85% of which appear only once. The chain combines TRBV10-2 with TRBJ1-6, with TRBD1 as a possible D gene (5 bases). What was sequenced was PBMCs. This TCR came from a female donor in good health and CMV-seronegative. CDR3 in amino acids: CASSEAWGEGSPLHF. As DNA, the CDR3 is TGCGCCAGCAGTGAGGCTTGGGGGGAAGGGTCACCCCTCCACTTT.